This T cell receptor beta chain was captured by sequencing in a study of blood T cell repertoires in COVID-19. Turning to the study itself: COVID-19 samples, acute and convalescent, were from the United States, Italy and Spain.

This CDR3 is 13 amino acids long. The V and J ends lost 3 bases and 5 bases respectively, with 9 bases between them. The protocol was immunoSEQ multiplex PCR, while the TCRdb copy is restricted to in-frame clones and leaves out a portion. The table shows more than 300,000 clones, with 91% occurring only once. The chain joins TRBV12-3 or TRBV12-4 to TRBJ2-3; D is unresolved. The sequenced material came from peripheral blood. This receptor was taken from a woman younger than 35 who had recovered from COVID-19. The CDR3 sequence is CASSFPLLDTQYF. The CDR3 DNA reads TGTGCCAGCAGTTTTCCCCTCCTAGATACGCAGTATTTT.